The rows below give T cell receptor beta chains drawn from one sample of a study of cytomegalovirus exposure and HLA in healthy donors. Here immunoSEQ multiplex PCR was the method, and the copy in TCRdb shows in-frame clones only, minus some. The sample contains more than 140,000 clones, less than 65% of which appear only once. Sequences were obtained from PBMCs. These receptors originate from a woman aged 25 to 39 in good health and CMV-seropositive. CDR3s include the opening cysteine and the closing phenylalanine or tryptophan. D genes are given only for firm matches. Not all rows give a size; the values are once, few, many and, for expanded clones, a class.

v_call,clone_size,j_call,d_call,cdr3_aa,cdr3_nt
TRBV10-1,few,TRBJ1-1,NA,CANIPRENTEAFF,TGCGCCAACATACCCAGGGAGAACACTGAAGCTTTCTTT
TRBV19,few,TRBJ1-4,NA,CASSHPRAATNEKLFF,TGTGCCAGTAGTCACCCCAGGGCTGCAACTAATGAAAAACTGTTTTTT
TRBV19,NA,TRBJ1-5,NA,CASSIWEGIGNQPQHF,TGTGCCAGTAGTATATGGGAGGGGATAGGGAATCAGCCCCAGCATTTT
TRBV7-2,NA,TRBJ1-1,TRBD1,CASSPRQGLGNTEAFF,TGTGCCAGCAGCCCTCGACAGGGTCTGGGGAACACTGAAGCTTTCTTT
TRBV29-1,NA,TRBJ2-4,NA,CSVEGGPEENIQYF,TGCAGCGTTGAGGGGGGTCCAGAAGAGAACATTCAGTACTTC
TRBV11-3,NA,TRBJ2-5,NA,CASRAGETQYF,TGTGCCAGCAGGGCCGGGGAGACCCAGTACTTC
TRBV2,NA,TRBJ2-5,NA,CASSPGLQETQYF,TGTGCCAGCAGCCCAGGCCTACAAGAGACCCAGTACTTC
TRBV19,many,TRBJ1-4,TRBD1,CASRQGNEKLFF,TGTGCCTCCCGACAGGGGAATGAAAAACTGTTTTTT
TRBV18,NA,TRBJ1-2,TRBD1,CASSPTGGSFNYGYTF,TGTGCCAGCTCACCGACAGGGGGATCCTTTAACTATGGCTACACCTTC
TRBV2,NA,TRBJ1-4,NA,CASVRTGWGATNEKLFF,TGTGCCAGCGTAAGAACAGGGTGGGGTGCAACTAATGAAAAACTGTTTTTT
TRBV6-1,few,TRBJ1-1,NA,CASSAYRSTEAFF,TGTGCCAGCAGTGCTTACAGATCCACTGAAGCTTTCTTT
TRBV7-3,NA,TRBJ2-7,NA,CASSLSRGYEQYF,TGTGCCAGCAGCTTGAGTCGGGGATACGAGCAGTACTTC
TRBV5-4,few,TRBJ1-1,NA,CASSRPGTNMNTEAFF,TGTGCCAGCAGCCGGCCCGGGACAAACATGAACACTGAAGCTTTCTTT
TRBV15,NA,TRBJ1-6,TRBD1,CATSRAGQYNSPLHF,TGTGCCACCAGCAGAGCGGGACAGTATAATTCACCCCTCCACTTT
TRBV7-2,NA,TRBJ2-7,NA,CASSVRPSYEQYF,TGTGCCAGCAGCGTTCGACCTAGCTACGAGCAGTACTTC
TRBV30,NA,TRBJ1-5,TRBD1,CAWSVRGDQPQHF,TGTGCCTGGAGTGTCAGGGGGGATCAGCCCCAGCATTTT
TRBV6-1,NA,TRBJ2-7,NA,CASSQYLSEQYF,TGTGCCAGCAGCCAATACCTATCCGAGCAGTACTTC
TRBV20-1,NA,TRBJ1-4,NA,CSATGYEKLFF,TGCAGTGCTACAGGGTATGAAAAACTGTTTTTT
TRBV5-1,NA,TRBJ2-2,NA,CASSLVSASRRELFF,TGCGCCAGCAGCTTGGTGTCAGCCAGTCGGAGAGAGCTGTTTTTT
TRBV5-1,few,TRBJ2-3,TRBD2,CASSPAGTSGPSTDTQYF,TGCGCCAGCAGCCCCGCTGGGACTAGCGGCCCTAGCACAGATACGCAGTATTTT
TRBV6-1,NA,TRBJ1-6,NA,CASSEWDNNSPLHF,TGTGCCAGCAGTGAGTGGGACAACAATTCACCCCTCCACTTT
TRBV7-9,NA,TRBJ1-2,NA,CASSFGRGGFNYGYTF,TGTGCCAGCAGCTTTGGCAGGGGCGGTTTTAACTATGGCTACACCTTC
TRBV11-2,few,TRBJ1-2,NA,CASNPIRGGIGYTF,TGTGCCAGCAACCCGATCCGGGGGGGGATAGGCTACACCTTC
TRBV7-9,NA,TRBJ1-1,NA,CASSRRGQTEAFF,TGTGCCAGCAGCCGGCGGGGGCAAACTGAAGCTTTCTTT
TRBV27,NA,TRBJ1-6,TRBD1,CASGQGGSPLHF,TGCGCGAGCGGACAGGGGGGTTCACCCCTCCACTTT
TRBV19,NA,TRBJ2-1,NA,CASSTPRTKPYNEQFF,TGTGCCAGTAGTACTCCCCGGACTAAACCATACAATGAGCAGTTCTTC
TRBV5-1,few,TRBJ2-7,NA,CASSLEGGESSYEQYF,TGCGCCAGCAGCTTGGAGGGGGGGGAGAGCTCCTACGAGCAGTACTTC
TRBV5-1,NA,TRBJ2-4,TRBD2,CASSLGLRGGNIQYF,TGCGCCAGCAGCTTGGGATTACGGGGGGGGAACATTCAGTACTTC
TRBV7-8,NA,TRBJ2-7,NA,CASSLARVSYEQYF,TGTGCCAGCAGCTTAGCGCGAGTATCCTACGAGCAGTACTTC
TRBV5-4,NA,TRBJ2-6,TRBD1,CASSRKRQGAGANVLTF,TGTGCCAGCAGCCGAAAACGCCAGGGGGCTGGGGCCAACGTCCTGACTTTC
TRBV2,NA,TRBJ2-1,TRBD2,CASSDMSSGDNEQFF,TGTGCCAGCAGTGATATGTCTAGCGGGGACAATGAGCAGTTCTTC
TRBV5-4,few,TRBJ1-6,NA,CASSALTALNSPLHF,TGTGCCAGCAGCGCGTTGACAGCTCTTAATTCACCCCTCCACTTT
TRBV5-1,NA,TRBJ2-7,NA,CASSLAGPGLSEEQYF,TGCGCCAGCAGCTTGGCGGGGCCGGGACTTTCTGAAGAGCAGTACTTC
TRBV15,NA,TRBJ2-7,NA,CATSPTTSLYEQYF,TGTGCCACCAGCCCAACGACATCTCTCTACGAGCAGTACTTC
TRBV5-1,NA,TRBJ2-5,TRBD2,CASSISGGKETQYF,TGCGCCAGCAGCATCAGCGGGGGGAAAGAGACCCAGTACTTC
TRBV5-6,NA,TRBJ1-1,TRBD1,CASSGTGDPNTEAFF,TGTGCCAGCAGCGGGACAGGTGACCCGAACACTGAAGCTTTCTTT
TRBV29-1,NA,TRBJ2-4,NA,CSVGGGPFQYF,TGCAGCGTAGGGGGTGGTCCTTTTCAGTACTTC
TRBV7-7,NA,TRBJ2-5,TRBD1,CASSTLGQGFLETQYF,TGTGCTAGCAGCACACTCGGACAGGGTTTTCTGGAGACCCAGTACTTC
TRBV6-5,NA,TRBJ2-7,NA,CASSYRQAYEQYF,TGTGCCAGCAGTTACCGACAAGCCTACGAGCAGTACTTC
TRBV7-8,NA,TRBJ1-2,NA,CASSQGQMNLRRGYTF,TGTGCCAGCAGCCAAGGACAGATGAACCTTCGTCGAGGCTACACCTTC
TRBV5-4,NA,TRBJ1-2,NA,CASSSFNGYTF,TGTGCCAGCAGCTCCTTTAATGGCTACACCTTC
TRBV6-6,few,TRBJ1-1,NA,CASSSSRTEAFF,TGTGCCAGCAGCTCCTCCCGCACTGAAGCTTTCTTT
TRBV19,few,TRBJ1-1,TRBD1,CASRDRGRTEAFF,TGTGCCAGTAGGGACAGGGGACGGACTGAAGCTTTCTTT
TRBV6-5,few,TRBJ2-2,NA,CASSLSGNTGELFF,TGTGCCAGCAGTTTGAGCGGGAACACCGGGGAGCTGTTTTTT
TRBV7-2,NA,TRBJ1-4,NA,CASSLVPREKLFF,TGTGCCAGCAGCTTAGTCCCGCGGGAAAAACTGTTTTTT
TRBV27,NA,TRBJ1-1,NA,CASSGGSTEAFF,TGTGCCAGCAGCGGGGGGTCTACTGAAGCTTTCTTT
TRBV4-1,NA,TRBJ1-3,NA,CASSQGRGASGNTIYF,TGCGCCAGCAGCCAAGGGCGGGGGGCCTCTGGAAACACCATATATTTT
TRBV5-4,NA,TRBJ1-5,NA,CASSFFGGQDQPQHF,TGTGCCAGCAGCTTTTTCGGGGGGCAGGATCAGCCCCAGCATTTT
TRBV6-1,few,TRBJ2-2,TRBD1,CASSGPTGGATGELFF,TGTGCCAGCAGTGGACCTACAGGGGGTGCGACCGGGGAGCTGTTTTTT
TRBV27,few,TRBJ2-7,TRBD1,CASQGAGSSYEQYF,TGTGCCAGCCAGGGGGCGGGTAGTTCCTACGAGCAGTACTTC
TRBV18,NA,TRBJ1-4,TRBD1,CASSPRGDRAEKLFF,TGTGCCAGCTCACCGAGGGGGGACAGGGCTGAAAAACTGTTTTTT